This TCR beta chain was sequenced in a study of T cells in Graves' hyperthyroidism and ophthalmopathy. The study's findings and limits: Most expanded thyroid clonotypes above 0.001 also appeared in blood.

Amplification of TCR beta CDR3 regions used RNA as the template. TCR CDR3 regions were first amplified by RT-PCR with HTBI primers. TCRdb reprocessed the multiplex PCR reads via MiXCR and lists one record per CDR3 protein. The repertoire consists of a few hundred thousand distinct CDR3 sequences, with more than 14% occurring once and the leading ten covering roughly 15%. This clonotype was seen a handful of times. Its antigen is currently unknown. Newly diagnosed hyperthyroidism patients aged 18 to 65 years had disease lasting under 2 months. Fresh peripheral blood, 10 ml, was the source of the PBMCs. This clonotype was obtained from a woman in her 40s with Graves' hyperthyroidism that later progressed to Graves' ophthalmopathy. Sequencing used blood.

The CDR3 loop reads CASTRGAGGGTEAFF. Here the CDR3 DNA reads TGTGCCAGTACCCGCGGGGCAGGGGGCGGAACTGAAGCTTTCTTT. This chain uses TRBV19 with TRBJ1-1; 8 bases align to TRBD1. V lost 7 bases and J lost 5; bases outside the gene matches: 12. The CDR3 has 15 amino acids. Germline CDR1 is LNHDA and CDR2 is SQIVND (reference sequence).